The source of this T cell receptor (beta chain) is a study of shared clonotypes between healthy human individuals. Details on this clone: The antigen remains unidentified.

Sorted subsets were amplified in replicate PCRs using approximately 200 ng DNA, 30,000 to 35,000 T cell genomes. Profiling relied on immunoSEQ multiplex PCR, and the TCRdb table lists in-frame clones only, not all of them. This sample has around 320,000 clones, with around nine tenths found just once. Germline values: CDR1 MGHRA, CDR2 YSYEKL. V gave up 5 bases and J gave up 7 bases, with 17 bases separating them. This CDR3 is built from 15 residues. General observations from the study: Donor scarcity curtailed the genetic and exposure-history diversity represented herein.

Input material: memory CD8+ T cells sorted from blood. Subset denoted: CD45RO+ cells pooled with CCR7-negative TemRA cells. This sequence was found in a young man in good health. The chain combines TRBV4-1 with TRBJ1-4; perhaps TRBD1 as D (5 bases). Written as DNA, the CDR3 is TGCGCCAGCAGCTCACGGCAGGGCCGTCCTGAAAAACTGTTTTTT. This translates into CASSSRQGRPEKLFF.